The 12 T cell receptor beta chains reported below all come from one sample, sequenced in a study of blood T cells in healthy people across ages. A J-beta primer mix and a sample-barcoded 5' primer were used in a second PCR of roughly 7 to 12 cycles. TCRdb passed the 5' RACE reads through MiXCR, listing each CDR3 protein once. Among more than 900,000 distinct CDR3 sequences listed, about 27% were seen once. These same data were also listed under a study on T cells of mothers and their children.

The sequenced sample consisted of blood. Receptors were obtained from a woman between 35 and 50 years old in good health.

The rearrangement links TRBV4-2 to TRBJ1-1, with D hard to call. Germline lookup yields CDR1 LGHNA and CDR2 YNFKEQ. This CDR3 is 14 amino acids long. The V end was cut by 0 bases, the J end by 1 base, with 6 bases between. The CDR3 protein is CASSQERGNTEAFF. CDR3 bases: TGTGCCAGCAGCCAAGAGAGAGGGAACACTGAAGCTTTCTTT.

This clonotype came up a few times. The chain combines TRBV20-1 with TRBJ2-2; 11 bases agree with TRBD2. The germline gives CDR1 DFQATT, CDR2 SNEGSKA (reference sequence). Germline trimming cut 6 bases from V and 6 bases from J; bases unmatched to any gene: 6. CDR3 length: 14 residues. CDR3 sequence reads: CSAGTSGGAGELFF. DNA of the CDR3: TGCAGTGCAGGGACTAGCGGAGGGGCCGGGGAGCTGTTTTTT.

This clonotype occurred many times. This sequence joins TRBV29-1 and TRBJ2-3, with D tentatively TRBD2 (5 bases). The length of the CDR3 is 12 residues. V lost 5 bases, J lost 1 base, and 7 bases lay in between. From germline, CDR1 is SQVTM and CDR2 ANQGSEA. The CDR3 is CSVNGGTDTQYF. In nucleotides, the CDR3 is TGCAGCGTTAACGGGGGCACAGATACGCAGTATTTT.

The chain has TRBV9 and TRBJ2-3; TRBD2 matches at 10 bases. The CDR3 length is 15 residues. Per the germline V gene, CDR1 is SGDLS and CDR2 is YYNGEE. V was clipped by 3 bases and J by 2 bases; unmatched bases: 3. The CDR3 DNA sequence: TGTGCCAGCAGCGCGAGCGGGGGGGTCACAGATACGCAGTATTTT. This translates into CASSASGGVTDTQYF.

With respect to this clonotype: One base away lies a much larger clone, so this may be a sequencing read error. CDR3 in DNA: TGCGCCAGCACCAAGGACAGGGGCTACTATGGCTACAACTTC. Its translation: CASTKDRGYYGYNF. The chain combines TRBV5-1 with TRBJ1-2; 9 bases map to TRBD1. This CDR3 is built from 14 residues. The V gene's germline CDR1 is SGHRS and CDR2 YFSETQ.

This chain joins TRBV7-2 and TRBJ2-7; D possibly uses TRBD1 or TRBD2 (5 bases each). V was cut by 4 bases and J by 1 base, with 8 bases left in between. The CDR3 consists of 13 residues. Germline V gives CDR1 SGHTA, CDR2 FQGNSA. CDR3 sequence: CASSWDLSYEQYF. CDR3 DNA: TGTGCCAGCAGCTGGGACCTATCCTACGAGCAGTACTTC. Together with reference TRBV7-2 and TRBJ2-7, the CDR3 gives the full variable domain: GAGVSQSPSNKVTEKGKDVELRCDPISGHTALYWYRQSLGQGLEFLIYFQGNSAPDKSGLPSDRFSAERTGGSVSTLTIQRTQQEDSAVYLCASSWDLSYEQYFGPGTRLTVT.

This clonotype was seen repeatedly, ten times or more. The rearrangement links TRBV4-1 to TRBJ2-7; 9 bases align to TRBD1. Germline V gives CDR1 MGHRA, CDR2 YSYEKL. J lost 2 bases, V lost 3 bases, and 5 bases had no gene match. The CDR3 runs 15 residues. The CDR3 DNA sequence: TGCGCCAGCAGCCATATGAGACAGGGGGCCTACGAGCAGTACTTC. Translated, it gives CASSHMRQGAYEQYF.

J is TRBJ2-4 and V is TRBV2; TRBD2 agrees at 11 bases. From germline, CDR1 is SNHLY and CDR2 FYNNEI. The CDR3 is 15 amino acids. V shed 6 bases, J shed 4 bases, and the junction held 5 bases outside the gene matches. The CDR3 sequence is CASRPGTSGKNIQYF. The CDR3 region has the DNA TGTGCCAGCAGACCCGGGACTAGCGGAAAAAACATTCAGTACTTC.

This clonotype was seen more than once but under ten times. The chain recombines TRBV18 with TRBJ1-5; TRBD1 agrees at 10 bases. V lost 3 bases and J lost 3; bases outside the gene matches: 2. The CDR3 extends over 15 amino acids. Germline V gene lookup returns CDR1 KGHSH and CDR2 LQKENI. The CDR3 DNA reads TGTGCCAGCTCACCGGGACAGGGGACCAATCAGCCCCAGCATTTT. This sequence encodes CASSPGQGTNQPQHF.

This clonotype appeared a few times. The J gene is TRBJ1-2, the V gene TRBV18; D may be TRBD1 (5 bases). Germline loops: CDR1 KGHSH, CDR2 LQKENI. The CDR3 totals 13 residues. With 2 bases removed from V and 6 bases from J, the gap between germline ends came to 10 bases. CDR3 nucleotide sequence: TGTGCCAGCTCACCAATGGGGGTGGATGGCTACACCTTC. Encoded protein: CASSPMGVDGYTF.

This clonotype was counted many times. This chain uses TRBV5-1 with TRBJ2-7; 9 bases are a match to TRBD1. V lost 2 bases to trimming and J lost 1 base; unmatched junction nucleotides: 13. Germline loops: CDR1 SGHRS, CDR2 YFSETQ. The CDR3 spans 18 residues. CDR3 amino acids: CASSFSLNYGQGSYEQYF. The CDR3 nucleotides read TGCGCCAGCAGCTTCTCCCTGAATTACGGACAGGGGTCCTACGAGCAGTACTTC.

This clonotype has at least ten counts. The chain joins TRBV5-1 to TRBJ2-7, with 9 bases that match TRBD1. This CDR3 region has 12 residues. Germline V gene sequence: CDR1 SGHRS, CDR2 YFSETQ. Losses at the gene ends were 6 bases for V and 5 bases for J; bases not matched to a gene: 3. CDR3 in amino acids: CASNRDRDEQYF. CDR3 nucleotides: TGCGCCAGCAACCGGGACAGGGACGAGCAGTACTTC.